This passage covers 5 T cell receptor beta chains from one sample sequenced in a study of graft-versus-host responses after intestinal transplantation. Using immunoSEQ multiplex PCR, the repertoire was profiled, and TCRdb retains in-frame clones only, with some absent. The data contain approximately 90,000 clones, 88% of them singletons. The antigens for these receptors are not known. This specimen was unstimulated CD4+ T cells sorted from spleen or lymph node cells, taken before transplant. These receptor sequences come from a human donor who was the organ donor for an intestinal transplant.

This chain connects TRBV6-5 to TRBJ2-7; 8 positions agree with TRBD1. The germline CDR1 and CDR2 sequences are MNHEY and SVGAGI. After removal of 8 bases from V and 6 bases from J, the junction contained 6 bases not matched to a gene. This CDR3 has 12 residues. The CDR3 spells CASGDRNREQYF. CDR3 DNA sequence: TGTGCCAGCGGGGACAGGAACCGCGAGCAGTACTTC.

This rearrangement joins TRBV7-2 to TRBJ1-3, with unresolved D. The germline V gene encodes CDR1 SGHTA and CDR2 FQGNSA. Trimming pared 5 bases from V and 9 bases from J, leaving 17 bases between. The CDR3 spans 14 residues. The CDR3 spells CASSPHGERGTIYF. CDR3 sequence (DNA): TGTGCCAGCAGCCCCCATGGAGAGCGAGGCACCATATATTTT.

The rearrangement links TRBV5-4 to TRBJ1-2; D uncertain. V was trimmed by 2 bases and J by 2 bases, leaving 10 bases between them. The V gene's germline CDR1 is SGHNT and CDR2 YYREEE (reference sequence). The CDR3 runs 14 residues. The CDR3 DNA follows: TGTGCCAGCAGCTTCCCAGGAACCAACTATGGCTACACCTTC. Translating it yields CASSFPGTNYGYTF.

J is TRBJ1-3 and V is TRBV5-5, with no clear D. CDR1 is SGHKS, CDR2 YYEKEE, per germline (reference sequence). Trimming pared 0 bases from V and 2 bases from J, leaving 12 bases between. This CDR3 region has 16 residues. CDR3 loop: CASSLAGTQAGNTIYF. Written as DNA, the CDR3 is TGTGCCAGCAGCTTGGCCGGAACCCAGGCTGGAAACACCATATATTTT.

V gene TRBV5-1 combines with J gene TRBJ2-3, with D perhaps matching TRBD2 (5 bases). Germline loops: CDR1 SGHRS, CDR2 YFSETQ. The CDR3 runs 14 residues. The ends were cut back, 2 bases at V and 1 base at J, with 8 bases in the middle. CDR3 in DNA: TGCGCCAGCAGCTTAGCGGACCGCACAGATACGCAGTATTTT. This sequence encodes CASSLADRTDTQYF.